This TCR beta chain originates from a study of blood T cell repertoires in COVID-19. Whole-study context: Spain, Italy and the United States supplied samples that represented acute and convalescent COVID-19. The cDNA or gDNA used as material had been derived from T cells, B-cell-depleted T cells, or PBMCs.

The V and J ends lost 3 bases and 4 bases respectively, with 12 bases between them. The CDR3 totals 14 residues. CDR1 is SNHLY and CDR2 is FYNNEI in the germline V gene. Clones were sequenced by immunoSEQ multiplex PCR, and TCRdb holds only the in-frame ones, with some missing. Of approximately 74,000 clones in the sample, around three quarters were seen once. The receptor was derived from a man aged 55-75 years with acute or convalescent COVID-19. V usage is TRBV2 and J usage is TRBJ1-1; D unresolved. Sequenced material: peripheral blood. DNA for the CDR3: TGTGCCAGCAGTGACCTACTGCCGGTCACTGAAGCTTTCTTT. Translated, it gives CASSDLLPVTEAFF. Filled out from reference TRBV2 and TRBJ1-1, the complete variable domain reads EPEVTQTPSHQVTQMGQEVILRCVPISNHLYFYWYRQILGQKVEFLVSFYNNEISEKSEIFDDQFSVERPDGSNFTLKIRSTKLEDSAMYFCASSDLLPVTEAFFGQGTRLTVV.